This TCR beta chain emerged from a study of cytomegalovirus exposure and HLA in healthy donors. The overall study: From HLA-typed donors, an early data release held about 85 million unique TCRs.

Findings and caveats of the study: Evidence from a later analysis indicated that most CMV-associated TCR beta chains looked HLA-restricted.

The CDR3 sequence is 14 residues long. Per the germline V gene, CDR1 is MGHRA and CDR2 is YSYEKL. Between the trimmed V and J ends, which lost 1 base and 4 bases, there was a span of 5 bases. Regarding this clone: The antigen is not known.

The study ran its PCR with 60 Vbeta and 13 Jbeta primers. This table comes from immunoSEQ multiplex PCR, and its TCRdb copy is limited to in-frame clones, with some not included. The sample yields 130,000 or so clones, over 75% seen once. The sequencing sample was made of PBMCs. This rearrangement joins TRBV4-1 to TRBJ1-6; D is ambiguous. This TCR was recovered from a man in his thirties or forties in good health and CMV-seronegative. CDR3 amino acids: CASSQAGYNSPLHF. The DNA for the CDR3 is TGCGCCAGCAGCCAAGCCGGGTATAATTCACCCCTCCACTTT.